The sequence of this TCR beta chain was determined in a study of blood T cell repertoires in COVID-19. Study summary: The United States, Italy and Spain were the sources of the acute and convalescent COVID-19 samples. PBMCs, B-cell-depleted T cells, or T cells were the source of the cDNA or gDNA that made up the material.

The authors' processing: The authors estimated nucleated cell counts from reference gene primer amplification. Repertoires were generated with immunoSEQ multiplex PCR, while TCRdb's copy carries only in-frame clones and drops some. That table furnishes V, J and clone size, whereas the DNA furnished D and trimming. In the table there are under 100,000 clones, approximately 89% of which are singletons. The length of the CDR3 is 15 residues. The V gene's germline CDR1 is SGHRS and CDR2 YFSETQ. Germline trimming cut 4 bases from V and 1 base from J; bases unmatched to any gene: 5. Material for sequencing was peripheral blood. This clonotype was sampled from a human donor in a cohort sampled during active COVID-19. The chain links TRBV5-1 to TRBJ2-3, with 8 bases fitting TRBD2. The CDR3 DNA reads TGCGCCAGCAGCACGGTACTAGCGGGCACAGATACGCAGTATTTT. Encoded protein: CASSTVLAGTDTQYF.